This T cell receptor (beta chain) was identified during a study of blood T cell repertoires in COVID-19. Germline V CDR1 and CDR2: LGHNA, YNFKEQ. The CDR3 spans 16 residues. The ends were cut back, 4 bases at V and 1 base at J, with 16 bases in the middle. The protocol was immunoSEQ multiplex PCR, while the TCRdb copy is restricted to in-frame clones and leaves out a portion. The sample includes around 150,000 clones, more than 85% of them seen just once. Material for sequencing was peripheral blood. The chain employs TRBV4-2 and TRBJ2-5, with a possible D match to TRBD2 (6 bases). The clonotype originates from a woman in her sixties or seventies with COVID-19, enrolled during active disease. CDR3 amino acids: CASSPPSGRGQETQYF. The CDR3 DNA reads as TGTGCCAGCAGCCCACCCTCGGGGCGGGGCCAAGAGACCCAGTACTTC.